These T cell receptor beta chains were read from a single sample in a study of cytomegalovirus exposure and HLA in healthy donors. Here immunoSEQ multiplex PCR was the method, and the copy in TCRdb shows in-frame clones only, minus some. Of about 150,000 clones in the sample, about four fifths were seen once. The sample taken for sequencing was PBMCs. These receptors came from a man aged 45 to 65 in good health and CMV-seropositive. The CDR3 runs from the conserved cysteine through the conserved F or W. D genes are given only for firm matches. Part of the rows lack a size; the others show once, few, many or a class for expanded clones.

clone_size	v_call	cdr3_length	d_call	j_call	cdr3_aa	cdr3_nt
NA	TRBV10-2	15	NA	TRBJ2-3	CASSESYRSTDTQYF	TGCGCCAGCAGTGAGTCCTACAGGTCGACAGATACGCAGTATTTT
NA	TRBV11-1	16	TRBD2	TRBJ2-7	CASSLLFGGSSGEQYF	TGTGCCAGCAGCTTACTCTTCGGCGGGAGTTCGGGTGAGCAGTACTTC
few	TRBV11-2	12	TRBD2	TRBJ2-1	CASRFTSGRQFF	TGTGCCAGCAGGTTTACTAGCGGGAGGCAGTTCTTC
NA	TRBV5-6	15	TRBD1	TRBJ1-5	CASSLGTGGYQPQHF	TGTGCCAGCAGCTTGGGGACAGGGGGGTATCAGCCCCAGCATTTT
NA	TRBV7-9	14	NA	TRBJ1-6	CASSLVGGYSPLHF	TGTGCCAGCAGCTTAGTGGGAGGGTATTCACCCCTCCACTTT
once	TRBV2	15	TRBD1	TRBJ1-4	CASSAPGQNNEKLFF	TGTGCCAGCAGTGCGCCGGGACAGAATAATGAAAAACTGTTTTTT
NA	TRBV6-1	15	TRBD2	TRBJ2-7	CASRRPGLAGAEQYF	TGTGCCAGCAGGAGACCGGGACTAGCGGGAGCCGAGCAGTACTTC
few	TRBV6-5	15	TRBD1	TRBJ2-2	CASRWTGYGTGELFF	TGTGCCAGCAGGTGGACAGGGTATGGCACCGGGGAGCTGTTTTTT
NA	TRBV5-5	15	NA	TRBJ2-7	CASSQLSGPAYEQYF	TGTGCCAGCAGCCAACTTAGCGGACCTGCCTACGAGCAGTACTTC
medium-sized	TRBV11-2	13	TRBD1	TRBJ1-1	CASSPGQYTEAFF	TGTGCCAGCAGCCCGGGACAGTACACTGAAGCTTTCTTT
NA	TRBV6-1	14	NA	TRBJ2-3	CASSGVQVTDTQYF	TGTGCCAGCAGTGGGGTCCAGGTCACAGATACGCAGTATTTT
NA	TRBV5-1	17	TRBD1	TRBJ1-6	CASSPPWTGEYNSPLHF	TGCGCCAGCAGCCCGCCCTGGACAGGAGAATATAATTCACCCCTCCACTTT
few	TRBV10-2	16	NA	TRBJ2-7	CASSPDERQVTYEQYF	TGCGCCAGCTCCCCCGACGAGAGACAGGTGACCTACGAGCAGTACTTC
NA	TRBV4-2	13	TRBD2	TRBJ2-5	CASSQDLAGEQYF	TGTGCCAGCAGCCAAGATCTGGCGGGAGAGCAGTACTTC
NA	TRBV19	17	NA	TRBJ2-6	CASSLIQGISGANVLTF	TGTGCCAGTAGTTTGATACAGGGCATCTCTGGGGCCAACGTCCTGACTTTC
NA	TRBV6-1	15	NA	TRBJ1-6	CASRESGTYNSPLHF	TGTGCCAGCAGAGAATCCGGGACATATAATTCACCCCTCCACTTT
NA	TRBV30	13	NA	TRBJ2-7	CAWSLTSPAEQYF	TGTGCCTGGAGTCTGACTAGTCCTGCCGAGCAGTACTTC